The 25 T cell receptor beta chains below come from one sample, sequenced in a study of somatic mutations in cytotoxic T cells in rheumatoid arthritis. Method: immunoSEQ multiplex PCR; TCRdb's copy keeps in-frame clones and lacks some. Of about 19,000 clones listed, 85% were seen once; the top ten hold about 7%. The sequenced sample was CD8+ T cells sorted from blood. These receptor sequences come from a middle-aged woman with rheumatoid arthritis.

V is TRBV5-6 and J is TRBJ2-1; TRBD1 aligns across 9 bases. The trim removed 3 bases at V and 6 bases at J, leaving 10 bases unmatched. CDR3 length equals 16 residues. Germline lookup yields CDR1 SGHDT and CDR2 YYEEEE. CDR3 sequence (DNA): TGTGCCAGCAGCTCGACGTCGGACAGGGGTGGCAATGAGCAGTTCTTC. Its protein is CASSSTSDRGGNEQFF.

CDR3 bases: TGTGCCAGCAGTTACCGGGACACCGGGGAGCTGTTTTTT. It translates to CASSYRDTGELFF. The gene calls are TRBV6-5 and TRBJ2-2; D not certain. This CDR3 spans 13 amino acids. V lost 2 bases and J 3 bases, leaving 4 bases between the germline ends. CDR1 and CDR2 from the germline V gene are MNHEY and SVGAGI.

The genes are TRBV19 and TRBJ2-3; tentatively, D is TRBD1 (5 bases). V dropped 5 bases and J dropped 4 bases, with 19 bases sitting between them. Germline values: CDR1 LNHDA, CDR2 SQIVND (reference sequence). The CDR3 totals 16 residues. In DNA, the CDR3 is TGTGCCAGTAGTTTCAGGGAACTCATAGGCTCAGATACGCAGTATTTT. Translation: CASSFRELIGSDTQYF.

This clone has just one count. In DNA form, the CDR3 reads TGTGCCAGCAGCCCGGACAGGGCCCACGAGCAGTACTTC. Protein: CASSPDRAHEQYF. V and J are TRBV7-8 and TRBJ2-7; TRBD1 matches at 8 bases. Germline CDR1 SGHVS, CDR2 FQNEAQ. This CDR3 spans 13 amino acids. J gave up 5 bases and V 5 bases, and 5 bases lay outside the gene matches.

This clone appeared a single time. The chain carries TRBV14 and TRBJ2-3, with D unclear. The V gene's germline CDR1 is SGHDN and CDR2 FVKESK. This CDR3 is built from 13 residues. V was pared by 0 bases and J by 15 bases, with 16 bases between. The CDR3 loop is CASSQDGFREAYF. DNA for the CDR3: TGTGCCAGCAGCCAAGATGGTTTCCGCGAAGCCTATTTT.

To note about this clone: At one of its ends the junction is not consistent with the germline gene, which may arise from a read error. The sample carries other DNA sequences with the same CDR3. The chain is built from TRBV2 and TRBJ1-4; no definite D call. This CDR3 has 15 residues. Germline CDR1 is SNHLY and CDR2 is FYNNEI. The CDR3: CAGSDLGTTNEKLFF. CDR3 sequence (DNA): TGCGCCGGAAGCGATCTCGGGACAACTAATGAAAAACTGTTTTTT.

The J gene is TRBJ2-2, the V gene TRBV9; 10 bases are a match to TRBD2. CDR3 length: 17 residues. Losses at the gene ends were 3 bases for V and 0 bases for J; bases not matched to a gene: 5. The germline V gene encodes CDR1 SGDLS and CDR2 YYNGEE. The CDR3 protein is CASSATSGASNTGELFF. In DNA form, the CDR3 reads TGTGCCAGCAGCGCCACTAGCGGGGCTTCGAACACCGGGGAGCTGTTTTTT.

The chain has TRBV5-8 and TRBJ2-5, with 15 bases matching TRBD2. Germline CDR1 reads SGHTS; CDR2 reads YDEGEE. CDR3 length: 16 amino acids. The junction had 4 bases not matched to a gene; V was cut back by 5 bases and J by 2 bases. The CDR3 is CASSRTSGGEQETQYF. DNA for the CDR3: TGTGCCAGCAGTCGGACTAGCGGGGGGGAGCAAGAGACCCAGTACTTC.

The chain carries TRBV7-8 and TRBJ2-1, with 7 bases aligning to TRBD2. Trimming cost V 7 bases and J 8 bases; bases outside gene matches: 2. CDR3 length equals 11 residues. Germline CDR1 and CDR2: SGHVS and FQNEAQ. CDR3 residues: CASKLAHEQFF. CDR3 in DNA: TGTGCCAGCAAACTAGCGCATGAGCAGTTCTTC.

The chain has TRBV6-1 and TRBJ2-2; D perhaps matches TRBD2 (5 bases). The V end was cut by 4 bases, the J end by 4 bases, with 7 bases between. Germline V lookup: CDR1 MNHNS, CDR2 SASEGT. This CDR3 has 13 residues. The CDR3 spells CASSATSTGELFF. CDR3 bases: TGTGCCAGCAGTGCCACTAGCACCGGGGAGCTGTTTTTT.

The V gene is TRBV4-1, the J gene TRBJ1-5, with 7 bases aligning to TRBD1. This CDR3 is built from 15 residues. CDR1 is MGHRA, CDR2 YSYEKL, per germline. The V and J ends lost 4 bases and 5 bases, in that order; junction bases with no gene match: 8. CDR3 in DNA: TGCGCCAGCAGCCCCTCGGACAGGAGCCATCAGCCCCAGCATTTT. Its translation: CASSPSDRSHQPQHF.

This rearrangement joins TRBV10-2 to TRBJ2-3; D is perhaps TRBD2 (6 bases). The V end was cut by 10 bases, the J end by 4 bases, with 21 bases between. There are 15 residues in the CDR3. Germline loops: CDR1 WSHSY, CDR2 SAAADI. Written as DNA, the CDR3 is TGCGCCACCCTGACCCCTGGGGGGAATTCAGATACGCAGTATTTT. Its translation is CATLTPGGNSDTQYF.

This clone occurred once. The CDR3 region is CASSAGGGQYRKFF. For the CDR3, the DNA is TGTGCCAGCAGCGCCGGGGGGGGACAATATCGCAAGTTCTTC. The chain uses TRBV27 and TRBJ2-1, with 8 bases aligning to TRBD2. V trimming: 6 bases; J trimming: 14 bases; junction bases outside the gene matches: 15. Germline CDR1 MNHEY, CDR2 SMNVEV (reference sequence). CDR3 length: 14 amino acids.

The V and J genes are TRBV7-9 and TRBJ2-7; 7 bases match TRBD2. V shed 3 bases, J shed 0 bases, and the junction held 11 bases outside the gene matches. Germline V gene data show CDR1 as SEHNR and CDR2 as FQNEAQ (reference sequence). This CDR3 has 17 residues. CDR3 residues: CASSFSPGAGDSYEQYF. The CDR3 nucleotides read TGTGCCAGCAGCTTCTCCCCCGGTGCGGGAGACTCCTACGAGCAGTACTTC.

In its sample, this clone was seen a few times. The chain combines TRBV5-1 with TRBJ2-2; TRBD2 aligns across 7 bases. Germline V gene lookup returns CDR1 SGHRS and CDR2 YFSETQ. This CDR3 is 14 amino acids long. The V and J ends lost 0 bases and 8 bases, in that order; junction bases with no gene match: 4. The CDR3 nucleotides are TGCGCCAGCAGCTTGGGCCAACTAGCGGGGGAGCTGTTTTTT. It translates to CASSLGQLAGELFF.

The chain carries TRBV4-2 and TRBJ2-7; 10 nucleotides line up with TRBD1. The CDR3 contains 16 residues. Germline loops: CDR1 LGHNA, CDR2 YNFKEQ. V lost 1 base and J lost 2; bases outside the gene matches: 5. The CDR3 bases are TGTGCCAGCAGCCAAGGTGGGACAGGGGAAGCCTACGAGCAGTACTTC. It encodes CASSQGGTGEAYEQYF.

The chain employs TRBV5-1 and TRBJ1-3; a possible D gene is TRBD1 (5 bases). The CDR3 runs to 15 residues. The V gene's germline CDR1 is SGHRS and CDR2 YFSETQ. V was pared by 4 bases and J by 1 base, with 12 bases between. CDR3 region: CASSPWGGSGNTIYF. In nucleotides, the CDR3 is TGCGCCAGCAGCCCCTGGGGGGGTTCTGGAAACACCATATATTTT.

The chain carries TRBV5-1 and TRBJ2-2; 7 positions agree with TRBD1. Germline V gene lookup returns CDR1 SGHRS and CDR2 YFSETQ. J was trimmed by 1 base and V by 4 bases; bases with no gene match: 10. The CDR3 sequence is 17 residues long. This chain's CDR3 is CASSAPGTDMNTGELFF. The CDR3 DNA follows: TGCGCCAGCAGCGCCCCCGGGACAGATATGAACACCGGGGAGCTGTTTTTT.

The chain employs TRBV15 and TRBJ1-1; D ambiguous. Germline CDR1 is LNHNV and CDR2 is YYDKDF (reference sequence). The CDR3 contains 14 residues. Trimming removed 4 bases from V and 5 bases from J, with 14 bases in between. This chain's CDR3 is CATSTWRGGTEAFF. CDR3 nucleotide sequence: TGTGCCACCAGCACCTGGCGGGGAGGGACTGAAGCTTTCTTT. The full variable domain, completed using reference TRBV15 and TRBJ1-1, is DAMVIQNPRYQVTQFGKPVTLSCSQTLNHNVMYWYQQKSSQAPKLLFHYYDKDFNNEADTPDNFQSRRPNTSFCFLDIRSPGLGDTAMYLCATSTWRGGTEAFFGQGTRLTVV.

The V call is TRBV11-2, the J call TRBJ1-1; TRBD1 matches at 7 bases. After removal of 5 bases from V and 8 bases from J, the junction contained 5 bases not matched to a gene. Germline-derived CDR1 and CDR2 are SGHAT and FQNNGV. CDR3 length: 12 amino acids. The CDR3 sequence: CASSDMTGEAFF. CDR3 in DNA: TGTGCCAGCAGCGACATGACAGGGGAAGCTTTCTTT.

The V gene is TRBV4-1, the J gene TRBJ2-5; D may be TRBD2 (5 bases). Germline V lookup: CDR1 MGHRA, CDR2 YSYEKL. V gave up 0 bases and J gave up 1 base, with 12 bases separating them. The CDR3 runs to 16 residues. The CDR3 DNA is TGCGCCAGCAGCCAAGAAGTAGGGAGACTCCAAGAGACCCAGTACTTC. This gives the protein CASSQEVGRLQETQYF.

The chain has TRBV7-9 and TRBJ2-7, with D tentatively TRBD1 (6 bases). With 4 bases removed from V and 3 bases from J, the gap between germline ends came to 16 bases. Germline CDR1 is SEHNR and CDR2 is FQNEAQ (reference sequence). CDR3 length: 15 residues. The DNA of the CDR3 is TGTGCCAGCAGCTCGCAGGGGACGGATCTCTACGAGCAGTACTTC. Translation gives CASSSQGTDLYEQYF.

The chain links TRBV13 to TRBJ1-1; possibly TRBD1 for D (5 bases). V lost 1 base and J 1 base, leaving 19 bases between the germline ends. Per the germline V gene, CDR1 is PRHDT and CDR2 is FYEKMQ (reference sequence). The CDR3 has 18 amino acids. CDR3 bases: TGTGCCAGCAGCTTAGAGAATCCGACAGACAGACAGAACACTGAAGCTTTCTTT. The encoded protein is CASSLENPTDRQNTEAFF.

This rearrangement joins TRBV21-1 to TRBJ2-7; the DNA was not compared with TRBD1, the D call given in the table. TRBV21-1 counts as a pseudogene. The CDR3 runs 17 residues. The CDR3, as DNA: TGTGCCAGCAGCTTCGACCCCAACCGTGACAGGCGCTACGAGCAGTACTTC. Its protein product is CASSFDPNRDRRYEQYF.

The V gene is TRBV2, the J gene TRBJ2-7; tentative D call: TRBD2 (5 bases). CDR1 SNHLY and CDR2 FYNNEI come from the germline V gene. This CDR3 region has 14 residues. V was cut by 4 bases and J by 4 bases, with 14 bases left in between. For the CDR3, the DNA is TGTGCCAGCAGTGGGGGTGGGGAGTGGTACGAGCAGTACTTC. Translated, it gives CASSGGGEWYEQYF.